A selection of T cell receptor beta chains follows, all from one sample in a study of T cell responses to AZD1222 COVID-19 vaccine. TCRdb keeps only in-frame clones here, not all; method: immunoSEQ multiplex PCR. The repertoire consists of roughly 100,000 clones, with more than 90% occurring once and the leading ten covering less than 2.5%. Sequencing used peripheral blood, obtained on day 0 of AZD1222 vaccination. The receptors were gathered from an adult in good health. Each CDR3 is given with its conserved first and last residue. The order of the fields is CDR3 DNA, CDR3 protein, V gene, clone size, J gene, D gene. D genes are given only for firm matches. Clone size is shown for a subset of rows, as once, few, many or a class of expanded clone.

CDR3 DNA: TGTGCCAGCAGCTTAGACCTTCAGAGGACTGAAGCTTTCTTT
CDR3 protein: CASSLDLQRTEAFF
V gene: TRBV7-2
clone size: once
J gene: TRBJ1-1
D gene: -

CDR3 DNA: TGCAGCGTTGGAGGGCTACTGGGCACTGAAGCTTTCTTT
CDR3 protein: CSVGGLLGTEAFF
V gene: TRBV29-1
clone size: -
J gene: TRBJ1-1
D gene: -

CDR3 DNA: TGTGCCACCAGAGCGACGGGGGCGCAGGGTCAGGGCTACACCTTC
CDR3 protein: CATRATGAQGQGYTF
V gene: TRBV24-1
clone size: -
J gene: TRBJ1-2
D gene: -

CDR3 DNA: TGTGCCAGCAGCTCGTCTAGGTCCGGGGAGCTGTTTTTT
CDR3 protein: CASSSSRSGELFF
V gene: TRBV11-3
clone size: once
J gene: TRBJ2-2
D gene: -

CDR3 DNA: TGTGCCAGCAGCCGGGGGACGTCTACAACTAATGAAAAACTGTTTTTT
CDR3 protein: CASSRGTSTTNEKLFF
V gene: TRBV5-8
clone size: -
J gene: TRBJ1-4
D gene: -

CDR3 DNA: TGCGCCAGCAGTGAAAGGAGAATGAACACTGAAGCTTTCTTT
CDR3 protein: CASSERRMNTEAFF
V gene: TRBV10-2
clone size: -
J gene: TRBJ1-1
D gene: -

CDR3 DNA: TGTGCCAGCAGCTCCGGGGATCTCTCGCAGTACTTC
CDR3 protein: CASSSGDLSQYF
V gene: TRBV5-4
clone size: -
J gene: TRBJ2-7
D gene: -

CDR3 DNA: TGTGCCAGCAGCCAATTGGAAAGGGCGGTCTTC
CDR3 protein: CASSQLERAVF
V gene: TRBV3-1/TRBV3-2
clone size: -
J gene: TRBJ2-1
D gene: -

CDR3 DNA: TGTGCCAGCAGCACGGGGATGGGACAGAATCAGCCCCAGCATTTT
CDR3 protein: CASSTGMGQNQPQHF
V gene: TRBV5-8
clone size: -
J gene: TRBJ1-5
D gene: TRBD1

CDR3 DNA: TGTGCCAGCAGCTTAGACGTTTCGGGGATGAACACTGAAGCTTTCTTT
CDR3 protein: CASSLDVSGMNTEAFF
V gene: TRBV11-2
clone size: -
J gene: TRBJ1-1
D gene: -

CDR3 DNA: TGTGCCAGTAGTATCGGGGGACCGTCTAATGAAAAACTGTTTTTT
CDR3 protein: CASSIGGPSNEKLFF
V gene: TRBV19
clone size: -
J gene: TRBJ1-4
D gene: -

CDR3 DNA: TGCGCCAGCAGCCAGGATCAGGGGGCGCGAAGCACTGAAGCTTTCTTT
CDR3 protein: CASSQDQGARSTEAFF
V gene: TRBV4-1
clone size: -
J gene: TRBJ1-1
D gene: TRBD1

CDR3 DNA: TGTGCCAGCTTCCGGGATCCCTACGAGCAGTACTTC
CDR3 protein: CASFRDPYEQYF
V gene: TRBV2
clone size: -
J gene: TRBJ2-7
D gene: -

CDR3 DNA: TGTGCCAGCAGCCCGAGGACAGGCTTCGGCCCCTATGGCTACACCTTC
CDR3 protein: CASSPRTGFGPYGYTF
V gene: TRBV7-2
clone size: -
J gene: TRBJ1-2
D gene: TRBD1

CDR3 DNA: TGTGCCAGCAGCTCATTACTCTCTCAGGGTCAGCCCCAGCATTTT
CDR3 protein: CASSSLLSQGQPQHF
V gene: TRBV7-8
clone size: once
J gene: TRBJ1-5
D gene: -

CDR3 DNA: TGTGCCACCTCGGACAGTCCGACAACTAATGAAAAACTGTTTTTT
CDR3 protein: CATSDSPTTNEKLFF
V gene: TRBV5-4
clone size: -
J gene: TRBJ1-4
D gene: -

CDR3 DNA: TGTGCCAGCAGCGCCCTCATGAACACTGAAGCTTTCTTT
CDR3 protein: CASSALMNTEAFF
V gene: TRBV7-8
clone size: -
J gene: TRBJ1-1
D gene: -

CDR3 DNA: TGTGCCAGCAGTTTAGAGGTTCGGCTGAACACTGAAGCTTTCTTT
CDR3 protein: CASSLEVRLNTEAFF
V gene: TRBV28
clone size: -
J gene: TRBJ1-1
D gene: -

CDR3 DNA: TGTGCCAGCAGCTCCGGCCCGACAGGAGGCCTTAATTCACCCCTCCACTTT
CDR3 protein: CASSSGPTGGLNSPLHF
V gene: TRBV7-2
clone size: -
J gene: TRBJ1-6
D gene: -

CDR3 DNA: TGTGCCAGCAGTTCGGAGGTGAATACCGGGGAGCTGTTTTTT
CDR3 protein: CASSSEVNTGELFF
V gene: TRBV6-4
clone size: -
J gene: TRBJ2-2
D gene: -

CDR3 DNA: TGCGCCAGCAGGGACACTGAAGGTAGTGCAACCTACGAGCAGTACTTC
CDR3 protein: CASRDTEGSATYEQYF
V gene: TRBV4-1
clone size: -
J gene: TRBJ2-7
D gene: -